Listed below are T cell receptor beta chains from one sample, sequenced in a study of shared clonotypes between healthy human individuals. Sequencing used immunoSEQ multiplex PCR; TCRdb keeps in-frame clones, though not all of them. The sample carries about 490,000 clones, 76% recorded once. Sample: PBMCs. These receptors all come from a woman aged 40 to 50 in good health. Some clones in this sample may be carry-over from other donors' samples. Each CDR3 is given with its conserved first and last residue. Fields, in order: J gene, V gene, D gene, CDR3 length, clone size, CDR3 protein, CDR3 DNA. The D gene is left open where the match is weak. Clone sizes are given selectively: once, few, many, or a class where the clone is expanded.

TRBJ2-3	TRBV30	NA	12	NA	CAWSRRADTQYF	TGTGCCTGGAGTCGGCGCGCAGATACGCAGTATTTT
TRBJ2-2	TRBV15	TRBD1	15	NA	CATSGQGAVTGELFF	TGTGCCACCAGCGGGCAGGGGGCGGTTACCGGGGAGCTGTTTTTT
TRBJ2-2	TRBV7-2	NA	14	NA	CASSPQRGLGELFF	TGTGCCAGCAGCCCACAAAGGGGTTTGGGGGAGCTGTTTTTT
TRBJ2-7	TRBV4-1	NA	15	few	CASSQEAGASYEQYF	TGCGCCAGCAGCCAAGAGGCAGGGGCCTCCTACGAGCAGTACTTC
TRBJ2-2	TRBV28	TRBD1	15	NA	CASSLGQGWTGELFF	TGTGCCAGCAGTTTGGGACAGGGGTGGACCGGGGAGCTGTTTTTT
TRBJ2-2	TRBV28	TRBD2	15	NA	CASWTSGRGAGELFF	TGTGCCAGCTGGACTAGCGGGAGAGGGGCCGGGGAGCTGTTTTTT
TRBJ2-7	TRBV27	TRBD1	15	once	CASSLINRGSYEQYF	TGTGCCAGCAGTTTAATCAACAGGGGATCCTACGAGCAGTACTTC
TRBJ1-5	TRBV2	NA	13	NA	CASTGRANQPQHF	TGTGCCAGCACGGGCAGGGCGAATCAGCCCCAGCATTTT
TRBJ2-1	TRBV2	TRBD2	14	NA	CASMDGRGYNEQFF	TGTGCCAGCATGGACGGGAGGGGCTACAATGAGCAGTTCTTC
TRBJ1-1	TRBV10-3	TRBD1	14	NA	CAISAGTVNTEAFF	TGTGCCATCAGCGCCGGGACAGTCAACACTGAAGCTTTCTTT